The 16 T cell receptor beta chains presented below share a single source sample, sequenced in a study of blood T cell repertoires in COVID-19. The repertoire was sequenced with immunoSEQ multiplex PCR; TCRdb's copy has only in-frame clones and lacks some. Of 300,000 to 450,000 clones in the sample, around 84% were seen once. The sample comprised peripheral blood. These TCRs come from a woman younger than 30 with acute or convalescent COVID-19.

The genes are TRBV5-4 and TRBJ2-7; 7 bases map to TRBD1. CDR3 length: 17 residues. V trimming: 0 bases; J trimming: 1 base; junction bases outside the gene matches: 10. Germline loops: CDR1 SGHNT, CDR2 YYREEE (reference sequence). Here the CDR3 reads CASSLGRTGRGSYEQYF. The CDR3, as DNA: TGTGCCAGCAGCTTGGGGAGGACAGGTAGGGGGTCCTACGAGCAGTACTTC.

The rearrangement links TRBV2 to TRBJ2-7, with D maybe TRBD1 (5 bases). V shed 4 bases and J shed 0 bases, with 7 bases lying between them. The CDR3 runs 13 residues. The germline CDR1 and CDR2 sequences are SNHLY and FYNNEI. The CDR3, as DNA: TGTGCCAGCAGTGGTACAGGCTCCTACGAGCAGTACTTC. It codes for CASSGTGSYEQYF. The full variable domain, completed using reference TRBV2 and TRBJ2-7, is EPEVTQTPSHQVTQMGQEVILRCVPISNHLYFYWYRQILGQKVEFLVSFYNNEISEKSEIFDDQFSVERPDGSNFTLKIRSTKLEDSAMYFCASSGTGSYEQYFGPGTRLTVT.

This rearrangement joins TRBV3-1 (or the pseudogene TRBV3-2) to TRBJ2-3; no definite D call. The germline V gene has CDR1 LGHDT and CDR2 YNNKEL (reference sequence). V lost 1 base to trimming and J lost 2 bases, with 10 bases between them. The CDR3 sequence is 15 residues long. The CDR3 loop reads CASSQVSVPTDTQYF. In nucleotides, the CDR3 is TGTGCCAGCAGCCAAGTGTCAGTACCCACAGATACGCAGTATTTT.

The chain recombines TRBV19 with TRBJ2-7; 7 bases are shared with TRBD2. Looked up from germline, CDR1 is LNHDA and CDR2 is SQIVND (reference sequence). After removal of 4 bases from V and 0 bases from J, the junction contained 9 bases not matched to a gene. There are 16 residues in the CDR3. CDR3 DNA: TGTGCCAGTAGTACACGTCCGGGGGGAAGCTCCTACGAGCAGTACTTC. Its translation is CASSTRPGGSSYEQYF.

This clone was detected only a few times. The V gene is TRBV10-3, the J gene TRBJ1-2; D possibly corresponds to TRBD1 (5 bases). CDR1 is ENHRY and CDR2 is SYGVKD in the germline V gene. There are 15 residues in the CDR3. Between the trimmed V and J ends, which lost 3 bases and 4 bases, there was a span of 15 bases. The CDR3 DNA is TGTGCCATCAGTGAATTTGGTCAGGGTGGCTATGGCTACACCTTC. Its protein is CAISEFGQGGYGYTF.

The chain has TRBV2 and TRBJ2-6, with 7 bases aligning to TRBD1. The CDR3 runs 16 residues. J gave up 4 bases and V 8 bases, and 11 bases lay outside the gene matches. CDR1 and CDR2 (germline): SNHLY, FYNNEI. CDR3 nucleotides: TGTGCCAGCCGCTGGACAGGTAGTTCGGGGGCCAACGTCCTGACTTTC. Its translation is CASRWTGSSGANVLTF.

There are a few counts of this clone. This chain connects TRBV28 to TRBJ2-2; 8 bases line up with TRBD2. The CDR3 has 20 amino acids. Germline lookup yields CDR1 MDHEN and CDR2 SYDVKM. V gave up 2 bases and J gave up 1 base; unmatched junction bases: 15. CDR3 in amino acids: CASSLIKSILTSVNTGELFF. The CDR3 coding sequence is TGTGCCAGCAGTTTAATTAAGAGTATTTTGACTAGCGTGAACACCGGGGAGCTGTTTTTT.

V gene TRBV27 combines with J gene TRBJ1-3; D remains ambiguous. The CDR3 sequence is 13 residues long. Trimming shortened V by 8 bases and J by 0 bases, and 8 bases separated the two germline ends. Per the germline V gene, CDR1 is MNHEY and CDR2 is SMNVEV (reference sequence). The CDR3 sequence is CASGVSSGNTIYF. As DNA, the CDR3 is TGTGCCAGCGGAGTTAGCTCTGGAAACACCATATATTTT.

J is TRBJ1-4 and V is TRBV30; maybe TRBD1 (5 bases). This CDR3 is built from 16 residues. V lost 0 bases, J lost 7 bases, and 18 bases lay in between. The germline V gene encodes CDR1 GTSNPN and CDR2 SVGIG (reference sequence). This CDR3 reads CAWSVKVPGLSEKLFF. The CDR3 DNA reads TGTGCCTGGAGTGTAAAAGTGCCAGGGCTTAGTGAAAAACTGTTTTTT.

This clone was seen a single time. The J gene is TRBJ1-4, the V gene TRBV4-1; D is perhaps TRBD1 (6 bases). This CDR3 contains 14 residues. The V gene's germline CDR1 is MGHRA and CDR2 YSYEKL. Trimming took off 1 base at V and 10 bases at J, with 13 bases between the two ends. The CDR3 here is CASSQASRDTKLFF. The CDR3 DNA is TGCGCCAGCAGCCAAGCTTCCAGGGACACAAAACTGTTTTTT.

The chain joins TRBV18 to TRBJ2-2, with 8 positions matching TRBD2. The CDR3 has 15 residues. J gave up 5 bases and V 4 bases, and 6 bases lay outside the gene matches. The germline V gene has CDR1 KGHSH and CDR2 LQKENI. CDR3 coding DNA: TGTGCCAGCTCACGGACGGCGGGAGGAACCGGGGAGCTGTTTTTT. Amino acids: CASSRTAGGTGELFF. Based on the CDR3 plus reference TRBV18 and TRBJ2-2, the full variable domain is NAGVMQNPRHLVRRRGQEARLRCSPMKGHSHVYWYRQLPEEGLKFMVYLQKENIIDESGMPKERFSAEFPKEGPSILRIQQVVRGDSAAYFCASSRTAGGTGELFFGEGSRLTVL.

The chain combines TRBV5-1 with TRBJ2-2, with D possibly matching TRBD2 (5 bases). The CDR3 covers 14 residues. Germline V gene sequence: CDR1 SGHRS, CDR2 YFSETQ. Trimming pared 0 bases from V and 3 bases from J, leaving 6 bases between. The CDR3 region is CASSLDGDTGELFF. CDR3 in DNA: TGCGCCAGCAGCTTGGACGGGGACACCGGGGAGCTGTTTTTT.

The chain joins TRBV5-1 to TRBJ2-2, with 9 bases that match TRBD2. V lost 4 bases, J lost 6 bases, and 13 bases stayed unmatched. This CDR3 spans 17 amino acids. Germline V CDR1 and CDR2: SGHRS, YFSETQ. CDR3 DNA: TGCGCCAGCAGCCAAGAAAGCGGGAGGATAGTCGCCGGGGAGCTGTTTTTT. It is translated as CASSQESGRIVAGELFF. The variable domain in full, completed from reference TRBV5-1 and TRBJ2-2, reads KAGVTQTPRYLIKTRGQQVTLSCSPISGHRSVSWYQQTPGQGLQFLFEYFSETQRNKGNFPGRFSGRQFSNSRSEMNVSTLELGDSALYLCASSQESGRIVAGELFFGEGSRLTVL.

The chain uses TRBV7-2 and TRBJ1-5, with D maybe TRBD1 (6 bases). Germline loops: CDR1 SGHTA, CDR2 FQGNSA. V gave up 5 bases and J gave up 0 bases, with 14 bases separating them. The CDR3 is 16 amino acids. CDR3 sequence: CASSQTGLGSNQPQHF. CDR3 coding DNA: TGTGCCAGCAGCCAAACAGGGTTAGGTAGCAATCAGCCCCAGCATTTT.

V gene TRBV30 combines with J gene TRBJ1-3; D possibly corresponds to TRBD1 (6 bases). CDR3 length: 14 amino acids. Germline V gene sequence: CDR1 GTSNPN, CDR2 SVGIG (reference sequence). Trimming took 5 bases from V and 2 from J, leaving 13 bases between them. This chain's CDR3 is CAWATGLAGNTIYF. CDR3 bases: TGTGCCTGGGCCACAGGGTTGGCTGGAAACACCATATATTTT.

The chain carries TRBV5-4 and TRBJ2-2, with 7 bases matching TRBD1. V dropped 3 bases and J dropped 6; count of bases not matched to a gene: 11. The CDR3 sequence is 16 residues long. In germline, CDR1 is SGHNT, CDR2 YYREEE (reference sequence). CDR3 region: CASSSKTGTVAGELFF. The CDR3 DNA reads TGTGCCAGCAGCTCCAAGACAGGGACGGTTGCCGGGGAGCTGTTTTTT.